The entry below describes one TCR beta chain. Its antigen is not identified. The data belong to a study of cytomegalovirus exposure and HLA in healthy donors. CDR1 is SGHTS and CDR2 is YDEGEE in the germline V gene. The CDR3 covers 18 residues. The V gene end was trimmed by 7 bases and the J gene end by 2 bases; junction bases not matched to a gene: 10. Sequencing used immunoSEQ multiplex PCR; TCRdb keeps in-frame clones, though not all of them. This sample has about 360,000 clones, with 86% found just once. Study-wide findings and caveats: Among TCR beta chains, those listed as cytomegalovirus-associated numbered some 170. Accounts indicate the classifier identified cytomegalovirus status with strong specificity and sensitivity.

The donors belonged to the approximately 120-subject validation cohort, separate from the approximately 670-subject first cohort. This sequence originates from a woman between 18 and 30 years old in good health and CMV-seronegative. The sequencing sample was made of PBMCs. The chain carries TRBV5-8 and TRBJ2-6; TRBD1 agrees at 12 bases. CDR3: CASGRGTGGFTGANVLTF. The CDR3, as DNA: TGTGCCAGCGGGAGGGGGACAGGGGGCTTCACTGGGGCCAACGTCCTGACTTTC.